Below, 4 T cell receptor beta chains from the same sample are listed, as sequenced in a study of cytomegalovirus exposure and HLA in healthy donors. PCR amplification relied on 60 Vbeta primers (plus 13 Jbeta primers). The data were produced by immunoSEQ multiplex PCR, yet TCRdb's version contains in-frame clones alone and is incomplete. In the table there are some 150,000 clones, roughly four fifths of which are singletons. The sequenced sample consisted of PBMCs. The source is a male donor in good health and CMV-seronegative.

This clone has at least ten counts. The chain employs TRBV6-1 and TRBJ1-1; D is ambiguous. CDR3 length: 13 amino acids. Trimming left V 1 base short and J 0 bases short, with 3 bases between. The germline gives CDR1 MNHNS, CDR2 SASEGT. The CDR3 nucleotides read TGTGCCAGCAGTGAAGACATGAACACTGAAGCTTTCTTT. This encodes CASSEDMNTEAFF.

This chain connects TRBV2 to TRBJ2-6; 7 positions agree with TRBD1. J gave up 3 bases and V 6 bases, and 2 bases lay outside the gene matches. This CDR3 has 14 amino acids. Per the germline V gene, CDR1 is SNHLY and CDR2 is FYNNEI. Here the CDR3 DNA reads TGTGCCAGCAGGGACAGGAGTGGGGCCAACGTCCTGACTTTC. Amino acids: CASRDRSGANVLTF. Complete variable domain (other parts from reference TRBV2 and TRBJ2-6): EPEVTQTPSHQVTQMGQEVILRCVPISNHLYFYWYRQILGQKVEFLVSFYNNEISEKSEIFDDQFSVERPDGSNFTLKIRSTKLEDSAMYFCASRDRSGANVLTFGAGSRLTVL.

The CDR3: CASSGFWDRGFQGDTEAFF. Written as DNA, the CDR3 is TGTGCCAGCAGTGGGTTTTGGGACAGGGGCTTCCAGGGGGACACTGAAGCTTTCTTT. The gene calls are TRBV28 and TRBJ1-1; 10 bases map to TRBD1. The CDR3 spans 19 residues. Germline values: CDR1 MDHEN, CDR2 SYDVKM. Losses at the gene ends were 5 bases for V and 3 bases for J; bases not matched to a gene: 18.

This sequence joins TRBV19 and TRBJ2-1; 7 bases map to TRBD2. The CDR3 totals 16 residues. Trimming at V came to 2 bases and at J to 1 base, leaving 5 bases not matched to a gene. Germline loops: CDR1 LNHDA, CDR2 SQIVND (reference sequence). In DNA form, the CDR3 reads TGTGCCAGTAGTATACGCGGGAGCCATTCCTACAATGAGCAGTTCTTC. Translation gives CASSIRGSHSYNEQFF. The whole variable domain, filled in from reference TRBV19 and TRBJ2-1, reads DGGITQSPKYLFRKEGQNVTLSCEQNLNHDAMYWYRQDPGQGLRLIYYSQIVNDFQKGDIAEGYSVSREKKESFPLTVTSAQKNPTAFYLCASSIRGSHSYNEQFFGPGTRLTVL.